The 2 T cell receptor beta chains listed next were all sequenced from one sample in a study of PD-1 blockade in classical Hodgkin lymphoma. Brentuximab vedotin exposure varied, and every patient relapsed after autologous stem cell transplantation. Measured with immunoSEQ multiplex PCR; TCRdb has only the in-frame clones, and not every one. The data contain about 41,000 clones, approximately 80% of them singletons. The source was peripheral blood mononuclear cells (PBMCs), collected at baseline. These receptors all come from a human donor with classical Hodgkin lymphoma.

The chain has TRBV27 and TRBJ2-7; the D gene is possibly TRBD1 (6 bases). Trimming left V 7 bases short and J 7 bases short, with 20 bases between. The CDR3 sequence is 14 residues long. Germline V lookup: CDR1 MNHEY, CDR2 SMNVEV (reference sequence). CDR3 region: CASTFRTAMGEQYF. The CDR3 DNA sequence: TGTGCCAGCACCTTCCGGACAGCGATGGGGGAGCAGTACTTC.

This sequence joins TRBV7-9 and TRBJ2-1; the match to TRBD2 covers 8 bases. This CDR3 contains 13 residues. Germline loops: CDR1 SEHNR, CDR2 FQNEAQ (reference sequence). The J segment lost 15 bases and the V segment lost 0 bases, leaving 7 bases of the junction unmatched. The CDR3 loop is CASSLASSGSRFF. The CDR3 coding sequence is TGTGCCAGCAGCTTAGCGTCGAGCGGGAGTCGGTTCTTC.